This entry lists 5 T cell receptor beta chains sequenced from one sample in a study of cytomegalovirus exposure and HLA in healthy donors. TCRdb's table, derived via immunoSEQ multiplex PCR, lists solely in-frame clones and lacks some. The repertoire holds 200,000 to 250,000 clones, with roughly 88% as singletons. Input material: PBMCs. These receptors were taken from a woman aged 18-29 years in good health and CMV-seronegative.

The genes are TRBV2 and TRBJ1-2; D is undetermined. The CDR3 contains 13 residues. Trimming took 8 bases from V and 0 from J, leaving 10 bases between them. Germline V lookup: CDR1 SNHLY, CDR2 FYNNEI. The CDR3 coding sequence is TGTGCCAGCGGAAGCGATACTAACTATGGCTACACCTTC. Protein sequence: CASGSDTNYGYTF.

The chain has TRBV9 and TRBJ2-5, with D tentatively TRBD1 (6 bases). The CDR3 covers 16 residues. Germline V gene lookup returns CDR1 SGDLS and CDR2 YYNGEE. Deletions cut 4 bases from V and 5 bases from J, with 21 bases between. CDR3 sequence reads: CASSRTGPQETETQYF. The CDR3 DNA follows: TGTGCCAGCAGCCGAACAGGGCCTCAAGAAACGGAGACCCAGTACTTC.

This rearrangement joins TRBV27 to TRBJ2-1; D unclear. The germline gives CDR1 MNHEY, CDR2 SMNVEV (reference sequence). The CDR3 runs to 13 residues. V was trimmed by 3 bases and J by 6 bases, leaving 9 bases between them. The CDR3 protein is CASSFAGLNEQFF. In nucleotides, the CDR3 is TGTGCCAGCAGTTTTGCTGGCCTCAATGAGCAGTTCTTC.

The V call is TRBV2, the J call TRBJ1-5; D is possibly TRBD1 (6 bases). The V and J ends lost 4 bases and 3 bases respectively, with 7 bases between them. The V gene's germline CDR1 is SNHLY and CDR2 FYNNEI. The CDR3 extends over 13 amino acids. In nucleotides, the CDR3 is TGTGCCAGCAGTGTGGGGGCCAATCAGCCCCAGCATTTT. Encoded protein: CASSVGANQPQHF.

CDR3 residues: CASLRQTNTGELFF. The DNA of the CDR3 is TGTGCCAGTCTCCGACAGACGAACACCGGGGAGCTGTTTTTT. The V and J genes are TRBV7-2 and TRBJ2-2, with D possibly matching TRBD1 (5 bases). The CDR3 is 14 residues long. The ends were cut back, 9 bases at V and 0 bases at J, with 11 bases in the middle. CDR1 and CDR2 from the germline V gene are SGHTA and FQGNSA.